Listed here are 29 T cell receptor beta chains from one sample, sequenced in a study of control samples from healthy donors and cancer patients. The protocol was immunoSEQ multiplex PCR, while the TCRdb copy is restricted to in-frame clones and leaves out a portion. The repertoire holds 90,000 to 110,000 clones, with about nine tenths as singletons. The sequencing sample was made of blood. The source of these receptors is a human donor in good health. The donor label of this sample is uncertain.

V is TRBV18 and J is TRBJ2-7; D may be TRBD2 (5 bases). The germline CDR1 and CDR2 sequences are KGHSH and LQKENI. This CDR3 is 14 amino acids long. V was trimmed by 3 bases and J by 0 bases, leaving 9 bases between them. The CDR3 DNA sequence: TGTGCCAGCTCACCCGGAGGCAACTCCTACGAGCAGTACTTC. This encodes CASSPGGNSYEQYF.

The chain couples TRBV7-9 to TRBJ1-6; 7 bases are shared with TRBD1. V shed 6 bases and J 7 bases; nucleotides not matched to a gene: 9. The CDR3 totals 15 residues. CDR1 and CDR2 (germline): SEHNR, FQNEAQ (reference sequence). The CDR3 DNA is TGTGCCAGCAGGGGACCGGGACAGTTCAATTCACCCCTCCACTTT. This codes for CASRGPGQFNSPLHF.

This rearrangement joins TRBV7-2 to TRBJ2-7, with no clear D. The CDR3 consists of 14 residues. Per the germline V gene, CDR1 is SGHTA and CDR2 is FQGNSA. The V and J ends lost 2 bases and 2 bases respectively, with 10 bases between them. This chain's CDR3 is CASSLLAGAYEQYF. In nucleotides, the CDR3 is TGTGCCAGCAGCTTATTGGCAGGAGCCTACGAGCAGTACTTC.

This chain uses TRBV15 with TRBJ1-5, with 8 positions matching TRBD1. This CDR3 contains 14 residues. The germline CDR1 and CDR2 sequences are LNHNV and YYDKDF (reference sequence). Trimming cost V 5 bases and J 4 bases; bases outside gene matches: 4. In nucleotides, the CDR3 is TGTGCCACCAGCTTAGACAGGGGAAATCAGCCCCAGCATTTT. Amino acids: CATSLDRGNQPQHF.

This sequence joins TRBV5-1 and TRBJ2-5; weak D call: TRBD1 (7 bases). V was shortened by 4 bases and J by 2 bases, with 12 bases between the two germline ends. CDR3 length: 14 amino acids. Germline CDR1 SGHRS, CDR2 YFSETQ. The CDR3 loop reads CASSLEGQQETQYF. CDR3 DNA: TGCGCCAGCAGCCTGGAGGGACAGCAAGAGACCCAGTACTTC.

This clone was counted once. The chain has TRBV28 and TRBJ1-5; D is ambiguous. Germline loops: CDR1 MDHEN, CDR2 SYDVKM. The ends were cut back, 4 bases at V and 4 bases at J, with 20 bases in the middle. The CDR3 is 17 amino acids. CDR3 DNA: TGTGCCAGCAGTTCACCCGCTGGGCAGGCTCTAAATCAGCCCCAGCATTTT. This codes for CASSSPAGQALNQPQHF.

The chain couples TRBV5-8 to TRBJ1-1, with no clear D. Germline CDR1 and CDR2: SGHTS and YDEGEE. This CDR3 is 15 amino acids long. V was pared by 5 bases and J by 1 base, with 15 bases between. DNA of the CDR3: TGTGCCAGCAGTAAGGTTTGGCCCCAGAACACTGAAGCTTTCTTT. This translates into CASSKVWPQNTEAFF.

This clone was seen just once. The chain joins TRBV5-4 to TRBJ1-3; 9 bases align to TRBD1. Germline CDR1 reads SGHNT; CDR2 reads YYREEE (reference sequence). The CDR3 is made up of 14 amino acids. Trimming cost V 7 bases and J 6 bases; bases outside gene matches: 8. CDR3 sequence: CASQRDRVTNTIYF. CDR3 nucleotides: TGTGCCAGCCAACGGGACAGGGTTACAAACACCATATATTTT.

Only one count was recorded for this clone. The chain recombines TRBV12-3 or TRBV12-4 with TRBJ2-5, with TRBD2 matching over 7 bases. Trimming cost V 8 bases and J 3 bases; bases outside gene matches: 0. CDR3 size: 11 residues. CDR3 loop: CASAGEETQYF. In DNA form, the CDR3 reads TGTGCCAGCGCGGGAGAAGAGACCCAGTACTTC.

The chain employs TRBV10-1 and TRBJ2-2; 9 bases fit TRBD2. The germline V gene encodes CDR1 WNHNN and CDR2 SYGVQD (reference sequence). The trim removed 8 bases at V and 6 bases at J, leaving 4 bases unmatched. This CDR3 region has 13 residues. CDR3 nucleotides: TGCGCCAGCGGGCTAGCGGGGTCCGGGGAGCTGTTTTTT. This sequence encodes CASGLAGSGELFF.

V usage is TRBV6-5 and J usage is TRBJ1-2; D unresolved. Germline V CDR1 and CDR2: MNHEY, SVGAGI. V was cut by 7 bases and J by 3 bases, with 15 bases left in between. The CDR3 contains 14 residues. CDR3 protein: CASTQPPRDYGYTF. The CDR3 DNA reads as TGTGCCAGCACGCAGCCACCACGGGACTATGGCTACACCTTC.

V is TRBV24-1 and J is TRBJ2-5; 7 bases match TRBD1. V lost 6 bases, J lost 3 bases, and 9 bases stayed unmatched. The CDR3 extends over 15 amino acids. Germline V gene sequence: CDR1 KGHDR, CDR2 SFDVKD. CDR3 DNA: TGTGCCACCAGTCGGTCAGGGGGTGCGAAAGAGACCCAGTACTTC. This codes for CATSRSGGAKETQYF.

For the CDR3, the DNA is TGTGCCAGCAGTGAAGTAGCGGGGGGGGTCACAGATACGCAGTATTTT. This codes for CASSEVAGGVTDTQYF. This chain connects TRBV6-4 to TRBJ2-3; 11 nucleotides agree with TRBD2. V lost 3 bases, J lost 2 bases, and 4 bases stayed unmatched. From germline, CDR1 is MRHNA and CDR2 SNTAGT. There are 16 residues in the CDR3.

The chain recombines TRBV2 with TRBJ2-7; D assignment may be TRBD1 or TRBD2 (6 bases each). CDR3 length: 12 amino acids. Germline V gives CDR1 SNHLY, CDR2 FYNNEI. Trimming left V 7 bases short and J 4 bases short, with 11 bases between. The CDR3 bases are TGTGCCAGCATGGGGGGCGAATACGAGCAGTACTTC. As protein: CASMGGEYEQYF.

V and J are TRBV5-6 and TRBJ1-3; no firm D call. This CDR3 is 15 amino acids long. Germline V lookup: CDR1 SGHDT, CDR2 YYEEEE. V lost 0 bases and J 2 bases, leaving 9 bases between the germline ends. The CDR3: CASSLVGLTGNTIYF. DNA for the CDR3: TGTGCCAGCAGCTTGGTAGGTCTCACTGGAAACACCATATATTTT.

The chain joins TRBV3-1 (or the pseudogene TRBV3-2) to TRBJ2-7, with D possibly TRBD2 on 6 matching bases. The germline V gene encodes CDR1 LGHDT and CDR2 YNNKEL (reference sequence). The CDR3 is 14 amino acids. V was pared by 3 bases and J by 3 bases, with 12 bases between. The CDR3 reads CASSQEGWGYEQYF. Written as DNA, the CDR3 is TGTGCCAGCAGCCAGGAGGGATGGGGCTACGAGCAGTACTTC.

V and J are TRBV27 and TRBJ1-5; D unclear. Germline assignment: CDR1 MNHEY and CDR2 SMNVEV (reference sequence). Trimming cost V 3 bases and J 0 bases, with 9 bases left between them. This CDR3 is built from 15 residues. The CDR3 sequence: CASSLPETSNQPQHF. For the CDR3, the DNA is TGTGCCAGCAGTTTGCCGGAGACTAGCAATCAGCCCCAGCATTTT.

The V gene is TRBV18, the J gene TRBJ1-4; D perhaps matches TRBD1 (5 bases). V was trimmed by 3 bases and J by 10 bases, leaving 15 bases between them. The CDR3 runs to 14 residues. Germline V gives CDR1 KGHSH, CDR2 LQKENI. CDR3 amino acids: CASSPRDLKGKLFF. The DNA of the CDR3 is TGTGCCAGCTCACCGCGGGACTTAAAGGGAAAACTGTTTTTT.

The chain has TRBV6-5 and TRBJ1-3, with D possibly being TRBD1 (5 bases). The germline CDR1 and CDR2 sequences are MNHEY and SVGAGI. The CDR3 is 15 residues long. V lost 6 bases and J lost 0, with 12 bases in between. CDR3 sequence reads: CASSHDRDSGNTIYF. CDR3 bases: TGTGCCAGCAGCCACGACAGAGACTCTGGAAACACCATATATTTT.

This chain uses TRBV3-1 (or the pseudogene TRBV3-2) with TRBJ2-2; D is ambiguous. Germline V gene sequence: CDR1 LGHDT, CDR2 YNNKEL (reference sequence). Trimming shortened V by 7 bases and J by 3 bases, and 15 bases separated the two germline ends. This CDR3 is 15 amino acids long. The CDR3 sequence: CASIRGGGYTGELFF. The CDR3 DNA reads TGTGCCAGCATCAGAGGTGGCGGATACACCGGGGAGCTGTTTTTT.

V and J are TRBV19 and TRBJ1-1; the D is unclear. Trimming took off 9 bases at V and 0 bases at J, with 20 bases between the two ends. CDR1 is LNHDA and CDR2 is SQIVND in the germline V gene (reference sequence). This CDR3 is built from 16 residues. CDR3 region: CASNFMEPTLNTEAFF. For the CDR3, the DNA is TGTGCCAGCAACTTTATGGAGCCTACCCTGAACACTGAAGCTTTCTTT.

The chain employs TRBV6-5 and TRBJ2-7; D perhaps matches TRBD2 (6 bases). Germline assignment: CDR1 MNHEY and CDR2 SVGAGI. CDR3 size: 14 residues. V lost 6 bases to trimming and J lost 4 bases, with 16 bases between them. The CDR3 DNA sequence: TGTGCCAGCAGGGGGACTCTAAAACGGTACGAGCAGTACTTC. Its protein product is CASRGTLKRYEQYF.

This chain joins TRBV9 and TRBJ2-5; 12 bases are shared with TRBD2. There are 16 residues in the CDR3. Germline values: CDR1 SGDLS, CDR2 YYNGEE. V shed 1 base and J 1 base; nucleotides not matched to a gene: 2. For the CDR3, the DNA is TGTGCCAGCAGCGTATCTAGCGGGGGGGCCCAAGAGACCCAGTACTTC. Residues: CASSVSSGGAQETQYF.

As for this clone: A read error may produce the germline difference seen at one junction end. CDR3 sequence (DNA): TGTGCCAGCAGTGAAGGCGCGGGGGACTTCTTC. It specifies CASSEGAGDFF. The V and J genes are TRBV2 and TRBJ1-2; TRBD1 might be the D (5 bases). This CDR3 comprises 11 residues. The germline CDR1 and CDR2 sequences are SNHLY and FYNNEI.

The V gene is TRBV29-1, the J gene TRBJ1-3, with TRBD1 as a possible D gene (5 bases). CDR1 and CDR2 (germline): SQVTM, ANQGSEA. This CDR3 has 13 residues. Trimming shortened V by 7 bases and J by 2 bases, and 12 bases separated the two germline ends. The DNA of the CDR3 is TGCAGCGCGCTCGGGGGGACTGGAAACACCATATATTTT. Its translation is CSALGGTGNTIYF.

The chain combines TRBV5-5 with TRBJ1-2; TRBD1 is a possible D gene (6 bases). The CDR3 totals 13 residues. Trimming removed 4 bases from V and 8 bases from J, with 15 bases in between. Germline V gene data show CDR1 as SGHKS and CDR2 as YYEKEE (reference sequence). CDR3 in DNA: TGTGCCAGCAGCCTGCGTGGAGGGGGAGGCTACACCTTC. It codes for CASSLRGGGGYTF. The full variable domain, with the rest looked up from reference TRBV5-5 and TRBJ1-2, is DAGVTQSPTHLIKTRGQQVTLRCSPISGHKSVSWYQQVLGQGPQFIFQYYEKEERGRGNFPDRFSARQFPNYSSELNVNALLLGDSALYLCASSLRGGGGYTFGSGTRLTVV.

DNA for the CDR3: TGTGCCAGCAGTCGGCTAGTCGGTATTGAGCAGTTCTTC. As protein: CASSRLVGIEQFF. The chain employs TRBV3-1 (or the pseudogene TRBV3-2) and TRBJ2-1, with no clear D. The CDR3 covers 13 residues. Trimming left V 6 bases short and J 9 bases short, with 15 bases between. Germline V gene data show CDR1 as LGHDT and CDR2 as YNNKEL (reference sequence).

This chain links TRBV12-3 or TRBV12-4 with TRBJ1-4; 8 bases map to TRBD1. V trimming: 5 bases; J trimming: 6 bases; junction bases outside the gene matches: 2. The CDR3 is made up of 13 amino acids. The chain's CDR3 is CASSPGQDEKLFF. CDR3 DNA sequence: TGTGCCAGCAGTCCGGGACAGGATGAAAAACTGTTTTTT.

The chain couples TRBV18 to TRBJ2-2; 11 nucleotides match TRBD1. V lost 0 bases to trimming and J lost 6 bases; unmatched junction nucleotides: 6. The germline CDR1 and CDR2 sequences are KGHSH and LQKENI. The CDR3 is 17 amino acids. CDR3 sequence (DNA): TGTGCCAGCTCACCACCCACTGGACAGGGGGCTGCCGGGGAGCTGTTTTTT. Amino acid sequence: CASSPPTGQGAAGELFF.